These 3 T cell receptor beta chains were all obtained from the same sample, sequenced in a study of control samples from healthy donors and cancer patients. The method was immunoSEQ multiplex PCR; TCRdb's version includes in-frame clones alone and lacks a portion of them. The table records about 120,000 clones, just under 90% of them present only once. The sequencing input was blood. The receptors stem from a man between 25 and 39 years old in good health.

The chain couples TRBV11-2 to TRBJ2-3, with D possibly being TRBD2 (6 bases). Germline V CDR1 and CDR2: SGHAT, FQNNGV. CDR3 size: 18 residues. Trimming stripped 2 bases from V and 4 bases from J, with 22 bases between. The CDR3 DNA follows: TGTGCCAGCAGCTTATTGGGACCCGGGAGCTATACCCCAGATACGCAGTATTTT. Amino acids: CASSLLGPGSYTPDTQYF.

The DNA of the CDR3 is TGTGCCAGTAGGAAGACCCCCGCGAACACCGGGGAGCTGTTTTTT. It translates to CASRKTPANTGELFF. The genes are TRBV19 and TRBJ2-2; D is ambiguous. The germline V gene encodes CDR1 LNHDA and CDR2 SQIVND (reference sequence). The CDR3 sequence is 15 residues long. V lost 6 bases and J lost 0, with 11 bases in between.

The chain combines TRBV9 with TRBJ2-7; 9 positions agree with TRBD1. V shed 0 bases and J 6 bases; nucleotides not matched to a gene: 7. This CDR3 contains 15 residues. Germline V gene lookup returns CDR1 SGDLS and CDR2 YYNGEE. The CDR3 region is CASSVAQGAGGEQYF. As DNA, the CDR3 is TGTGCCAGCAGCGTAGCACAGGGGGCAGGAGGCGAGCAGTACTTC.